Shown below are 11 T cell receptor beta chains from a single sample sequenced in a study of T cells in Graves' hyperthyroidism and ophthalmopathy. RNA transcripts were the template for amplifying TCR beta CDR3 regions. With the HTBI primer set, the TCR CDR3 went through a first round of RT-PCR. TCRdb reanalysed the multiplex PCR reads using MiXCR and keeps one entry per CDR3 protein. The sample lists hundreds of thousands of distinct CDR3 sequences, roughly 37% seen once, with approximately 10% in the top ten. The sequenced sample consisted of blood. These receptors came from a young man with Graves' hyperthyroidism.

The DNA for the CDR3 is TGTGCCAGCAGCTTCCAACAGGGAGCTGATCAGCCCCAGCATTTT. It yields the protein CASSFQQGADQPQHF. The chain recombines TRBV5-6 with TRBJ1-5; D is possibly TRBD1 (6 bases). This CDR3 is built from 15 residues. Germline CDR1 SGHDT, CDR2 YYEEEE. The ends were cut back, 2 bases at V and 5 bases at J, with 14 bases in the middle.

This clonotype was seen a few times. V usage is TRBV20-1 and J usage is TRBJ2-5, with 8 bases identical to TRBD2. CDR1 and CDR2 (germline): DFQATT, SNEGSKA (reference sequence). The junction had 11 bases not matched to a gene; V was cut back by 0 bases and J by 5 bases. CDR3 size: 16 residues. CDR3 coding DNA: TGCAGTGCTAGAGATTGGGTAGCGGGGCCCAGGGAGACCCAGTACTTC. As protein: CSARDWVAGPRETQYF.

The chain joins TRBV7-2 to TRBJ1-3, with a weak D call TRBD1 (5 bases). Germline CDR1 is SGHTA and CDR2 is FQGNSA. The CDR3 spans 15 residues. V was clipped by 6 bases and J by 0 bases, with 12 bases between them. The CDR3 DNA reads TGTGCCAGCAGTCGGGACGGAAGCTCTGGAAACACCATATATTTT. Amino acid sequence: CASSRDGSSGNTIYF.

A note on this clonotype: An end of the junction differs from the germline gene, which may be a read error. The chain is built from TRBV19 and TRBJ2-2, with no clear D. The germline CDR1 and CDR2 sequences are LNHDA and SQIVND (reference sequence). The CDR3 contains 13 residues. This CDR3 reads CASSIPYTWELFF. CDR3 coding DNA: TGTGCCAGTAGTATCCCATACACCTGGGAGCTGTTTTTT.

The genes are TRBV2 and TRBJ2-7; 9 bases match TRBD1. Looked up from germline, CDR1 is SNHLY and CDR2 is FYNNEI. The CDR3 covers 15 residues. V trimming: 5 bases; J trimming: 3 bases; junction bases outside the gene matches: 8. The CDR3 protein is CASSTSGTGFYEQYF. CDR3 DNA: TGTGCCAGCAGTACCTCCGGGACAGGGTTCTACGAGCAGTACTTC.

This clonotype showed up many times. The genes are TRBV25-1 and TRBJ2-2; no definite D call. Germline assignment: CDR1 MGHDK and CDR2 SYGVNS. CDR3 length: 15 amino acids. V lost 1 base and J lost 5, with 11 bases in between. CDR3 residues: CASSESGTFTGELFF. The CDR3 DNA reads TGTGCCAGCAGTGAATCCGGCACCTTTACCGGGGAGCTGTTTTTT.

The chain links TRBV14 to TRBJ1-5; TRBD1 might be the D (5 bases). The CDR3 is made up of 14 amino acids. Germline V gene lookup returns CDR1 SGHDN and CDR2 FVKESK. The V and J ends lost 5 bases and 5 bases respectively, with 13 bases between them. The CDR3 is CASSSGRLHQPQHF. Written as DNA, the CDR3 is TGTGCCAGCAGCTCAGGGAGACTCCATCAGCCCCAGCATTTT.

The chain uses TRBV6-5 and TRBJ1-1; D call uncertain. Germline assignment: CDR1 MNHEY and CDR2 SVGAGI. The CDR3 has 13 amino acids. The ends were cut back, 6 bases at V and 1 base at J, with 9 bases in the middle. The CDR3 coding sequence is TGTGCCAGCAGGTTCGATCCGAACACTGAAGCTTTCTTT. It codes for CASRFDPNTEAFF.

The chain carries TRBV29-1 and TRBJ1-2; unclear D gene. Between the trimmed V and J ends, which lost 6 bases and 4 bases, there was a span of 9 bases. CDR3 length equals 11 residues. Germline values: CDR1 SQVTM, CDR2 ANQGSEA. The CDR3 nucleotides are TGCAGCGTCGCCCTTGGCTATGGCTACACCTTC. Translation: CSVALGYGYTF.

Details on this clonotype: This may stem from a read error, because a much larger clone lies one nucleotide away. Lacking the conserved final phenylalanine or tryptophan, this CDR3 likely reflects a read error. V is TRBV9 and J is TRBJ1-1; D not certain. Deletions cut 4 bases from V and 10 bases from J, with 17 bases between. Germline CDR1 reads SGDLS; CDR2 reads YYNGEE. The CDR3 is 13 residues long. The DNA of the CDR3 is TGTGCCAGCAGCCAAGATCAGGTGGGTGGAGCTTTCCTT. It encodes CASSQDQVGGAFL.

The chain links TRBV20-1 to TRBJ2-7; 8 bases fit TRBD1. The J segment lost 6 bases and the V segment lost 8 bases, leaving 9 bases of the junction unmatched. The CDR3 is 12 amino acids. Germline-derived CDR1 and CDR2 are DFQATT and SNEGSKA (reference sequence). CDR3 sequence (DNA): TGCAGTTACTGGACAGGGACGACCGAGCAGTACTTC. Protein sequence: CSYWTGTTEQYF.